The sequence of this TCR beta chain was determined in a study of blood T cells in healthy people across ages. Across the study: Per two T cells, about one barcoded beta molecule was captured through template switching. Study results and caveats: The unsorted PBMCs prevented any conclusive comparison of naive versus antigen-experienced cells.

Points on this clonotype: The antigen is unknown.

Through a sample-barcoded 5' primer and a J-beta primer mix, a second PCR was run for about 6 to 11 cycles. A template-switch adaptor with 12 random nucleotides tagged each cDNA molecule. TCRdb fed the 5' RACE reads into MiXCR, producing one record per CDR3 protein. This repertoire shows under 2,000,000 distinct CDR3 sequences, about 50% found once; its top ten account for less than 2.5%. Germline V gives CDR1 SEHNR, CDR2 FQNEAQ (reference sequence). V trimming: 5 bases; J trimming: 8 bases; junction bases outside the gene matches: 9. The CDR3 contains 15 residues. For every donor, a draw yielded ten milliliters of peripheral blood.

The origin of this receptor is a woman in her thirties or forties in good health. The sequenced sample consisted of blood. The chain links TRBV7-9 to TRBJ1-6; 7 nucleotides align to TRBD1. The CDR3 protein is CASSQLGTVDSPLHF. CDR3 bases: TGTGCCAGCAGCCAACTAGGGACAGTTGATTCACCCCTCCACTTT.